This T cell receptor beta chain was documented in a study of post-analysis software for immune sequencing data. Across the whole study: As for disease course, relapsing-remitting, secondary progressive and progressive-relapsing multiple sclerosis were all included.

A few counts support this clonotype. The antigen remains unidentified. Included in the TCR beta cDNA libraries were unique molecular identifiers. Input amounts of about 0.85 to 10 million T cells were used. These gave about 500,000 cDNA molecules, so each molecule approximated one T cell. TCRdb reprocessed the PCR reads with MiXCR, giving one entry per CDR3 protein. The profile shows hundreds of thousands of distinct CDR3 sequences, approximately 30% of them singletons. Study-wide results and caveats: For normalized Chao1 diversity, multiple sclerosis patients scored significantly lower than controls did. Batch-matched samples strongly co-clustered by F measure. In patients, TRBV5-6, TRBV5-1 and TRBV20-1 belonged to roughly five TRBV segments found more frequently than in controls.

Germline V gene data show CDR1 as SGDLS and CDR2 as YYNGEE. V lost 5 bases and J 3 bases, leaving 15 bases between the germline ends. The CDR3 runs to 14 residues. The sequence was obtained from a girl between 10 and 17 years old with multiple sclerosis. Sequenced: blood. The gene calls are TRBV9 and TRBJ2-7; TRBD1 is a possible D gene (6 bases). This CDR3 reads CASSPGTPFYEQYF. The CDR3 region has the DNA TGTGCCAGCAGTCCCGGGACACCCTTCTACGAGCAGTACTTC.